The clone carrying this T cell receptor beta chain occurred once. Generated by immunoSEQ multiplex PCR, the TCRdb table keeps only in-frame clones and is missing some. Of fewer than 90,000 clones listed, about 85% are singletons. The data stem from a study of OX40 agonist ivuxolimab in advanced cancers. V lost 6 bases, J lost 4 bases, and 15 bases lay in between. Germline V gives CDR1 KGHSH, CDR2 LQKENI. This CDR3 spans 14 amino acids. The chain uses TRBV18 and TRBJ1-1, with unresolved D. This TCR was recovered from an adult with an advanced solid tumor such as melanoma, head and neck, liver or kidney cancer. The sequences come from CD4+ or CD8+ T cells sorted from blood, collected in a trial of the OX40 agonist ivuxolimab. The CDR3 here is CASSPNPTSTEAFF. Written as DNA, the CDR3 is TGTGCCAGCTCTCCAAACCCCACGAGCACTGAAGCTTTCTTT. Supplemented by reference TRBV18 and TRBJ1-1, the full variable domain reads NAGVMQNPRHLVRRRGQEARLRCSPMKGHSHVYWYRQLPEEGLKFMVYLQKENIIDESGMPKERFSAEFPKEGPSILRIQQVVRGDSAAYFCASSPNPTSTEAFFGQGTRLTVV.